Listed below are T cell receptor beta chains from one sample, sequenced in a study of blood T cell repertoires in COVID-19. Sequencing used immunoSEQ multiplex PCR; TCRdb keeps in-frame clones, though not all of them. There are 200,000 to 300,000 clones in the sample; about four fifths occur only once, and around 2% lies in the top ten. The sequencing input was peripheral blood. Every receptor here comes from a man under 40 who had recovered from COVID-19. CDR3s include the opening cysteine and the closing phenylalanine or tryptophan. Each record gives: CDR3 protein, clone size, V gene. The size field is filled for only some rows; it gives once, few, many or a size class.

cdr3_aa: CASGFPRAGLAEVETQYF; clone_size: NA; v_call: TRBV7-6
cdr3_aa: CVRSQGDTEAFF; clone_size: NA; v_call: TRBV7-5
cdr3_aa: CASSEGGTANTEAFF; clone_size: NA; v_call: TRBV7-9
cdr3_aa: CASSPGPYRERQYF; clone_size: NA; v_call: TRBV14
cdr3_aa: CSVFTVAGGQGTQYF; clone_size: NA; v_call: TRBV29-1
cdr3_aa: CASSLSLVNTEAFF; clone_size: NA; v_call: TRBV5-1
cdr3_aa: CASSSQGLTDTQYF; clone_size: once; v_call: TRBV7-3
cdr3_aa: CASSYSTGVFGTEAFF; clone_size: once; v_call: TRBV6-2/TRBV6-3
cdr3_aa: CASSEDRNYGYTF; clone_size: once; v_call: TRBV2
cdr3_aa: CATHFPGQSLNEQFF; clone_size: NA; v_call: TRBV19
cdr3_aa: CATSGPGADAEAFF; clone_size: NA; v_call: TRBV24-1
cdr3_aa: CASSQDGGGYEQYF; clone_size: NA; v_call: TRBV4-2
cdr3_aa: CASSEGTMNSPLHF; clone_size: NA; v_call: TRBV6-4
cdr3_aa: CASSRQGELFF; clone_size: NA; v_call: TRBV7-9
cdr3_aa: CASSYGWSDNTEAFF; clone_size: NA; v_call: TRBV6-5
cdr3_aa: CASSIRTRGEKLFF; clone_size: NA; v_call: TRBV5-1
cdr3_aa: CASSLARGHNSPLHF; clone_size: NA; v_call: TRBV5-1
cdr3_aa: CASSLGLASYEQYF; clone_size: NA; v_call: TRBV7-2
cdr3_aa: CASVVRTEYNEQFF; clone_size: NA; v_call: TRBV19
cdr3_aa: CASTPFGTTYTGELFF; clone_size: few; v_call: TRBV2
cdr3_aa: CASRRSGQNTEAFF; clone_size: NA; v_call: TRBV6-5
cdr3_aa: CAISSTGPLNYGYTF; clone_size: NA; v_call: TRBV10-3
cdr3_aa: CASSLGTVYTEAFF; clone_size: NA; v_call: TRBV5-1
cdr3_aa: CASSQDIRAGGTDTQYF; clone_size: NA; v_call: TRBV3-1/TRBV3-2
cdr3_aa: CASSQVGRAVETQYF; clone_size: NA; v_call: TRBV4-1
cdr3_aa: CASSRQGARNEQFF; clone_size: NA; v_call: TRBV10-1